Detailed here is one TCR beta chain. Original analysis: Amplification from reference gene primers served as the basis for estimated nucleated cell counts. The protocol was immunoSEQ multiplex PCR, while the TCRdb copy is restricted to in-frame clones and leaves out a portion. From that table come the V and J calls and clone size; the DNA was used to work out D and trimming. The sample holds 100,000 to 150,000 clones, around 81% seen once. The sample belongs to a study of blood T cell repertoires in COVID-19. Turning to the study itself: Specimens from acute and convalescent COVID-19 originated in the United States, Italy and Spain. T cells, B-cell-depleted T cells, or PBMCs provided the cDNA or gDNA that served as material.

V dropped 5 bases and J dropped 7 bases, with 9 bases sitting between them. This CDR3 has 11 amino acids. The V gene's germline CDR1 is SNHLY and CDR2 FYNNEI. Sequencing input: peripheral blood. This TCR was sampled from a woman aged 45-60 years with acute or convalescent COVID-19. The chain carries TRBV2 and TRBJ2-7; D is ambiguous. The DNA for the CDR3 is TGTGCCAGCAGTCTAGGAATGGAGCAGTACTTC. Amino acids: CASSLGMEQYF. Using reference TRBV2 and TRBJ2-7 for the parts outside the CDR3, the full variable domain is EPEVTQTPSHQVTQMGQEVILRCVPISNHLYFYWYRQILGQKVEFLVSFYNNEISEKSEIFDDQFSVERPDGSNFTLKIRSTKLEDSAMYFCASSLGMEQYFGPGTRLTVT.